This T cell receptor beta chain appears in the sequencing data of a study of blood T cell repertoires in COVID-19. Sequencing was performed with immunoSEQ multiplex PCR; in TCRdb, only in-frame clones are kept and a portion is missing. The table includes about 300,000 clones, around 86% detected once. Germline V gene lookup returns CDR1 MDHEN and CDR2 SYDVKM. The V and J ends lost 5 bases and 8 bases respectively, with 19 bases between them. The CDR3 contains 15 residues. Sequences were obtained from PBMCs or T cells enriched from blood (not recorded which). The chain uses TRBV28 and TRBJ2-1; possible D gene TRBD2, 7 bases. This TCR derives from a man in his sixties who had recovered from COVID-19. The CDR3 protein is CASSLAGEGLDEQFF. The CDR3 DNA follows: TGTGCCAGCAGTCTTGCAGGGGAGGGCCTCGATGAGCAGTTCTTC.